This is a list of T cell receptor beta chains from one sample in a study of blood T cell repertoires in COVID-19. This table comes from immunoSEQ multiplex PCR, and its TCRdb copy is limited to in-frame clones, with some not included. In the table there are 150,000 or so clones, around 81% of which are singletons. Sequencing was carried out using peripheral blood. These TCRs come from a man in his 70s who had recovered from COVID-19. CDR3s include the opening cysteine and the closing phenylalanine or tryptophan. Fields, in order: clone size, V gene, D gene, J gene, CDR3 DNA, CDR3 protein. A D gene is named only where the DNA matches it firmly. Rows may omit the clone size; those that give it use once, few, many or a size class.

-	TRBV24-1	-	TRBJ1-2	TGTGCCACCAGTGATACTCAAGTGGGCTACACCTTC	CATSDTQVGYTF
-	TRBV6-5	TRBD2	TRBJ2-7	TGTGCCAGCAGTTACACACTAGCGGGAGGGGCCTACGAGCAGTACTTC	CASSYTLAGGAYEQYF
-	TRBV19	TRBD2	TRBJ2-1	TGTGCCAGTAGCGGGCTGGGCGGGAGTCACTACAATGAGCAGTTCTTC	CASSGLGGSHYNEQFF
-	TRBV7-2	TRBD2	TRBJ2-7	TGTGCCAGCGCCTCGGCGGGAGGGGACTACGAGCAGTACTTC	CASASAGGDYEQYF
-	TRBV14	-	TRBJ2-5	TGTGCCAGCAGCCGGAATGCCGGGATTCCAGGAGAGACCCAGTACTTC	CASSRNAGIPGETQYF
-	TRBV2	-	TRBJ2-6	TGTGCCAGCAAACCCGGTTTTGGGGCCAACGTCCTGACTTTC	CASKPGFGANVLTF
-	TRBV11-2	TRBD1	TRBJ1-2	TGTGCCAGCAGCCCAGGGGACAGTATTTATGGCTACACCTTC	CASSPGDSIYGYTF
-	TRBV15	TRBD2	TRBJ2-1	TGTGCCACCAGCAGAGATCGACTAGCGGGCGAGCAGTTCTTC	CATSRDRLAGEQFF
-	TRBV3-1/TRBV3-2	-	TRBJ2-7	TGTGCCAGCAGCCAAGTCCCCAGGGTGGACGAGCAGTACTTC	CASSQVPRVDEQYF
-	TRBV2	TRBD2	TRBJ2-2	TGTGCCAGTAGAGGTCCTAGCGGTTCCGGGGAGCTGTTTTTT	CASRGPSGSGELFF
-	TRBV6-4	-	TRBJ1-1	TGTGCCAGCAGTGCCGGGTGGAACACTGAAGCTTTCTTT	CASSAGWNTEAFF
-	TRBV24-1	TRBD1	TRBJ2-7	TGTGCCCCCCCGGGACAGGGTTTATCCTACGAGCAGTACTTC	CAPPGQGLSYEQYF
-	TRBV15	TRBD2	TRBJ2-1	TGTGCCACCAGCAGAGTTAGCGGGGTTTCCTACAATGAGCAGTTCTTC	CATSRVSGVSYNEQFF
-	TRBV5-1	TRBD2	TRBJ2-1	TGCGCCAGCAGCTTCGGGCTAGCGGGGATCTCCTACAATGAGCAGTTCTTC	CASSFGLAGISYNEQFF
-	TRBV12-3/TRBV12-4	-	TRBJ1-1	TGTGCCAGCAGTTCTCAGGGGCGCACTGAAGCTTTCTTT	CASSSQGRTEAFF
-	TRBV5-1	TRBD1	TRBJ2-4	TGCGCCAGCAGCTTTTCCTGGACAGGGGAAAACATTCAGTACTTC	CASSFSWTGENIQYF
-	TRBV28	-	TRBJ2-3	TGTGCCAGCAGTTTATCAGGTACAGATACGCAGTATTTT	CASSLSGTDTQYF
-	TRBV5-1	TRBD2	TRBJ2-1	TGCGCCAGCAGCCCTGGGGCCCTAGCGGGAGGGGGCAATGAGCAGTTCTTC	CASSPGALAGGGNEQFF
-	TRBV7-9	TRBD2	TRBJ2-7	TGTGCCAGCAGCTTAGTAGCGGGAGAGGCCTACGAGCAGTACTTC	CASSLVAGEAYEQYF
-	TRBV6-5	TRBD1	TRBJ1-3	TGTGCCAGCAGTTATCTTGACAGGGCTGGAAACACCATATATTTT	CASSYLDRAGNTIYF
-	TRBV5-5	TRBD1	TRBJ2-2	TGTGCCAGCAGTCAGGGGGCGAACACCGGGGAGCTGTTTTTT	CASSQGANTGELFF
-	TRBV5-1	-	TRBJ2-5	TGCGCCAGCAGCTTGACCGTAGCGGAACAAGAGACCCAGTACTTC	CASSLTVAEQETQYF
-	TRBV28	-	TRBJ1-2	TGTGCCAGCACTTCGCGGTATGGCTACACCTTC	CASTSRYGYTF
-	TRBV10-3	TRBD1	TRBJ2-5	TGTGCCATCAGTGCCGTCCCGGGACAGGGGCGCGGAGAGACCCAGTACTTC	CAISAVPGQGRGETQYF
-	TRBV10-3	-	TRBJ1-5	TGTGCCATCAAGCAGGGGCTTGGCAATCAGCCCCAGCATTTT	CAIKQGLGNQPQHF
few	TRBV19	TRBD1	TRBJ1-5	TGTGCCAGTAGGGCCGGGACAGAGAATCAGCCCCAGCATTTT	CASRAGTENQPQHF
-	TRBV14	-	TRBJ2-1	TGTGCCAGCAGCGAAGGGACTGGGCTGGATGAGCAGTTCTTC	CASSEGTGLDEQFF
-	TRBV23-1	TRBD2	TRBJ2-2	TGCGCCAGCAGTCAATCGCTAGCGGGAGTCACCGGGGAGCTGTTTTTT	CASSQSLAGVTGELFF
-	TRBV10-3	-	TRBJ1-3	TGTGCCATCAGTGAGTCCGGGGTACGATCTGGAAACACCATATATTTT	CAISESGVRSGNTIYF
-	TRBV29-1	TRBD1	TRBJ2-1	TGCAGCGTTGGGACAGGGGAGACTGAGCAGTTCTTC	CSVGTGETEQFF
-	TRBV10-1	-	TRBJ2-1	TGCGCCAGCAGTGTTAACGCCGGCTACAATGAGCAGTTCTTC	CASSVNAGYNEQFF
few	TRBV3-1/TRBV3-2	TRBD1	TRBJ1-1	TGTGCCAGCAGCCTCGAAGGGACAGGCGAAGCTTTCTTT	CASSLEGTGEAFF
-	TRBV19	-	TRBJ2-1	TGTGCCAGTAGCCCGAGAGGTTACAATGAGCAGTTCTTC	CASSPRGYNEQFF
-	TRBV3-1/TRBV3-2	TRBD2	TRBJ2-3	TGTGCCAGCAGCCAGCTAGCGGGAGCAACAGATACGCAGTATTTT	CASSQLAGATDTQYF
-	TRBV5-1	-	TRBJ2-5	TGCGCCAGCAGCTTCGTCAGACAGCAGGCAGGTTTGGAGACCCAGTACTTC	CASSFVRQQAGLETQYF
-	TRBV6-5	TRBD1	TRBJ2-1	TGTGCCAGCAGTCCGGGGACAGGGGGTAATGAGCAGTTCTTC	CASSPGTGGNEQFF
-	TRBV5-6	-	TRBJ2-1	TGTGCCAGCAGCTTGTGGGGGGTTCCCTCCTACAATGAGCAGTTCTTC	CASSLWGVPSYNEQFF
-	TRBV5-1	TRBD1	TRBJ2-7	TGCGCCAGCAGCTCCGGGACAGGGGGAGGAGAGCAGTACTTC	CASSSGTGGGEQYF
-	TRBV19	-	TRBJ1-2	TGTGCCAGTACCCCGGCGGGGGGCAATGGCTACACCTTC	CASTPAGGNGYTF
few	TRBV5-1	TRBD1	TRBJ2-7	TGCGCCAGCAGCTCCGACCCTCGGGGGACAGGGGAACACGAGCAGTACTTC	CASSSDPRGTGEHEQYF
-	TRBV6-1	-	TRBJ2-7	TGTGCCAGCAGTGAGAGATTCATATCCTACGAGCAGTACTTC	CASSERFISYEQYF
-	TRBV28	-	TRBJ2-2	TGTGCCAGCATTCCGGGACAACGGGCCGGGGAGCTGTTTTTT	CASIPGQRAGELFF
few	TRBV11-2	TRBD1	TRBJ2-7	TGTGCCAGCAGTTCTGCCGGGACAGGGGGCCCCTACGAGCAGTACTTC	CASSSAGTGGPYEQYF
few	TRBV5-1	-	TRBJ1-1	TGCGCCAGCAGCTTGAGCCCTCAACAGGGTGGGACTGAAGCTTTCTTT	CASSLSPQQGGTEAFF
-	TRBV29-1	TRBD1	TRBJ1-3	TGCAGCGTCGTGGACAGGGCTGGAAACACCATATATTTT	CSVVDRAGNTIYF
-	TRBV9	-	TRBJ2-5	TGTGCCAGCAGCGTAGCGGGAGGGGGCCGCGAGACCCAGTACTTC	CASSVAGGGRETQYF
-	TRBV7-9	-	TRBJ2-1	TGTGCCAGCAGCCCTCCGGGACAAATCTACAATGAGCAGTTCTTC	CASSPPGQIYNEQFF
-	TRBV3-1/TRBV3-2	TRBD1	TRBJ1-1	TGTGCCAGCAGCCAGCCAGGAGGACAGGTTGGAAACATAAACACTGAAGCTTTCTTT	CASSQPGGQVGNINTEAFF
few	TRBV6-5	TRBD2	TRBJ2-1	TGTGCCAGCAGCCAAGGACTAGCGGGGGTTGGTGAGCAGTTCTTC	CASSQGLAGVGEQFF
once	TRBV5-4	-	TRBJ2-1	TGTGCCAGCAGCTTGGGGACACACAGCTCCTACAATGAGCAGTTCTTC	CASSLGTHSSYNEQFF
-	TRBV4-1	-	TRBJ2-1	TGCGCCAGCAGCCAAGAGGGAGCGGGTGGCGATGAGCAGTTCTTC	CASSQEGAGGDEQFF
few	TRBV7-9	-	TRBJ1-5	TGTGCCAGCGCCTTGGGGGCTAACGGCAATCAGCCCCAGCATTTT	CASALGANGNQPQHF
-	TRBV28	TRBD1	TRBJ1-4	TGTGCCAGCAGTTTATCCTATGGACAGGAGGGGGGATTTTTTTTT	CASSLSYGQEGGFFF
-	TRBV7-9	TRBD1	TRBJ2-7	TGTGCCAGCAGCTCCAGGACAGGGAGCCCCTACGAGCAGTACTTC	CASSSRTGSPYEQYF
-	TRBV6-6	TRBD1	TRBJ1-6	TGTGCCAGCAGTACGGGACAGGGAACCTATAATTCACCCCTCCACTTT	CASSTGQGTYNSPLHF